This T cell receptor (beta chain) was profiled in a study of T cell responses to AZD1222 COVID-19 vaccine. The germline gives CDR1 MDHEN, CDR2 SYDVKM. CDR3 length: 17 residues. Losses at the gene ends were 2 bases for V and 6 bases for J; bases not matched to a gene: 10. Produced via immunoSEQ multiplex PCR; TCRdb's table is partial and in-frame only. The sample lists about 190,000 clones; about 89% were seen once. V is TRBV28 and J is TRBJ2-3; 11 positions match TRBD2. Sequenced here: peripheral blood, sampled on day 0 of MenACWY control vaccination. The sequence derives from an adult in good health. The CDR3 region has the DNA TGTGCCAGCAGTTTAGGTGCACTAGCGGGAGTTGGCGATACGCAGTATTTT. Its protein product is CASSLGALAGVGDTQYF.